This T cell receptor beta chain appears in the sequencing data of a study of human thymus T cells. Study-wide results and limits: Unrelated individuals reportedly shared highly overlapping thymic TCR repertoires. Thymic and blood repertoires appeared to display a bias in their usage of V and J genes.

Deletions cut 8 bases from V and 8 bases from J, with 15 bases between. Germline CDR1 reads MNHEY; CDR2 reads SMNVEV (reference sequence). The CDR3 spans 12 residues. A note on this clone: Antigen unknown.

Resections that were taken during corrective heart surgery supplied the thymus tissue. TCRdb's copy holds only in-frame clones and misses some; the assay was immunoSEQ multiplex PCR. The sample has approximately 71,000 clones; 85% to 95% are singletons. Sequencing input: thymus tissue. V and J are TRBV27 and TRBJ1-2; D is perhaps TRBD1 (5 bases). This receptor was identified in a girl under three years old with a congenital heart defect but otherwise immunologically healthy. The CDR3 loop is CASGYDSRGYTF. The CDR3 DNA is TGTGCCAGCGGATACGACAGCCGGGGCTACACCTTC.